The count of the clone carrying this T cell receptor (beta chain) is one. The target antigen is unknown. The data were taken from a study of T cell responses to AZD1222 COVID-19 vaccine. Study-wide findings and caveats: Baseline testing showed seropositivity in only a handful of AZD1222 recipients.

The length of the CDR3 is 15 residues. The germline gives CDR1 MNHEY, CDR2 SVGAGI. The junction had 2 bases not matched to a gene; V was cut back by 4 bases and J by 3 bases. Sequencing was performed with immunoSEQ multiplex PCR; in TCRdb, only in-frame clones are kept and a portion is missing. Seen here are roughly 80,000 clones, about 91% observed once, and the top ten hold approximately 8%. This TCR was recovered from an adult who received the AZD1222 COVID-19 vaccine. The rearrangement links TRBV6-5 to TRBJ2-1, with 11 positions matching TRBD2. The input for sequencing was peripheral blood, taken 28 days after the second AZD1222 dose. The CDR3 sequence: CASSSTSGSYNEQFF. The CDR3 region has the DNA TGTGCCAGCAGTTCTACTAGCGGGAGCTACAATGAGCAGTTCTTC.